In this sample, the clone carrying this T cell receptor (beta chain) turned up once. Antigen: not known. A multiplex PCR was run with 60 Vbeta primers and 13 Jbeta primers. Profiling relied on immunoSEQ multiplex PCR, and the TCRdb table lists in-frame clones only, not all of them. Among roughly 150,000 clones listed, about 74% were seen once. Looked up from germline, CDR1 is SGHNT and CDR2 is YENEEA. The length of the CDR3 is 13 residues. The V segment lost 8 bases and the J segment 6 bases; nucleotides outside the gene matches: 7. This record comes from a study of cytomegalovirus exposure and HLA in healthy donors. As for the study in general: The Caucasian-associated ancestry cluster held more than 80% of under 450 genotyped donors.

General study points: Association of roughly 18,000 TCR beta sequences with HLA alleles was found at 0.05 false discovery rate in a later analysis. One variant, a missense change in DCLRE1C, was linked in a later analysis to TCR beta V- and J-gene trimming.

This sequence was found in a man aged 40-49 years in good health and CMV-seronegative. The rearrangement links TRBV11-3 to TRBJ1-5, with 7 bases that match TRBD1. The sequenced material came from PBMCs. The CDR3 region is CASAKGAGQPQHF. The CDR3 nucleotides read TGTGCCAGCGCTAAGGGGGCGGGTCAGCCCCAGCATTTT.